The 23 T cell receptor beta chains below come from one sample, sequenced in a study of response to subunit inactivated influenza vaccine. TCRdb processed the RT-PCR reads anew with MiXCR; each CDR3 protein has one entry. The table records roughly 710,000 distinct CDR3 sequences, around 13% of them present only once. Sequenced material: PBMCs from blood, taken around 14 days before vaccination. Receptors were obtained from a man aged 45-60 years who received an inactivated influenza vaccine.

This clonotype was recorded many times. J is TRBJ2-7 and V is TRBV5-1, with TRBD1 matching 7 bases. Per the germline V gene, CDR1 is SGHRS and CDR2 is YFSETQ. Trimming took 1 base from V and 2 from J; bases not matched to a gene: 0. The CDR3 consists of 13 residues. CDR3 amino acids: CASSLRGPYEQYF. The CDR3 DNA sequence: TGCGCCAGCAGCTTGAGGGGGCCCTACGAGCAGTACTTC.

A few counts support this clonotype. CDR3 nucleotides: TGTGCCAGCAGTTCAAGGGACAGGGGAGCCGAGCAGTACTTC. Protein: CASSSRDRGAEQYF. The chain is built from TRBV12-3 or TRBV12-4 and TRBJ2-7; 10 positions agree with TRBD1. Unmatched junction bases numbered 6, after V lost 4 bases and J lost 6 bases. CDR3 length: 14 amino acids.

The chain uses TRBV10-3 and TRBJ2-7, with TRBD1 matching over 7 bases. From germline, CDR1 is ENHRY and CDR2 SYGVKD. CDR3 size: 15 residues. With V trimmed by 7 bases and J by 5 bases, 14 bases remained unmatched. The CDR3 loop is CAINSPNRDSNEQYF. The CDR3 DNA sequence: TGTGCCATCAACTCCCCGAACCGGGACAGCAACGAGCAGTACTTC.

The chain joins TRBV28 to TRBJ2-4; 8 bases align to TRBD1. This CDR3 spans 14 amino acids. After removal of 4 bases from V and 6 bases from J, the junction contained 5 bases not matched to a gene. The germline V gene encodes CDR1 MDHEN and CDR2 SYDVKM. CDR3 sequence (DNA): TGTGCCAGCAGTTCCCCGGACAGGGTAAACATTCAGTACTTC. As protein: CASSSPDRVNIQYF.

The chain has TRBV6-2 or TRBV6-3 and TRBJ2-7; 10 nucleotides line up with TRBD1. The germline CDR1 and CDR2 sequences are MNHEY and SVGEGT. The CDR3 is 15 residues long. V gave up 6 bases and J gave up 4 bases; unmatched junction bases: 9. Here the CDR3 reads CASRRPGQGFYEQYF. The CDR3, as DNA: TGTGCCAGCAGGAGACCGGGACAGGGGTTTTACGAGCAGTACTTC.

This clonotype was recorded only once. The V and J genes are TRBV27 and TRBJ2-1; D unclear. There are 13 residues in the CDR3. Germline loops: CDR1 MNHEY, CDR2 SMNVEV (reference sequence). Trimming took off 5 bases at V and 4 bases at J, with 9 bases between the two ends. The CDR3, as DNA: TGTGCCAGCAGTAAGAACCTTTACAATGAGCAGTTCTTC. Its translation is CASSKNLYNEQFF.

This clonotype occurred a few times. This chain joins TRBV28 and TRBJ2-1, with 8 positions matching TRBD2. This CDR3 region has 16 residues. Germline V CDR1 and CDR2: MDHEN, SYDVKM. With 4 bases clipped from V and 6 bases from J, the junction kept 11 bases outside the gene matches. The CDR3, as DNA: TGTGCCAGCAGTTCCGGGGGGGCCGTTTCTTCCAATGAGCAGTTCTTC. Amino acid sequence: CASSSGGAVSSNEQFF.

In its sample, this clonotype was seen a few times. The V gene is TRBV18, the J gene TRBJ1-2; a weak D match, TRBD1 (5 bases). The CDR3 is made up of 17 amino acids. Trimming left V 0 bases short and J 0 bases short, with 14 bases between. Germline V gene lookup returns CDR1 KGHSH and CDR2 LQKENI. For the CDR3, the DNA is TGTGCCAGCTCACCACCAGGGACCGGGCCCACTAACTATGGCTACACCTTC. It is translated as CASSPPGTGPTNYGYTF. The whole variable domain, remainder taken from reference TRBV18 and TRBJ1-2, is NAGVMQNPRHLVRRRGQEARLRCSPMKGHSHVYWYRQLPEEGLKFMVYLQKENIIDESGMPKERFSAEFPKEGPSILRIQQVVRGDSAAYFCASSPPGTGPTNYGYTFGSGTRLTVV.

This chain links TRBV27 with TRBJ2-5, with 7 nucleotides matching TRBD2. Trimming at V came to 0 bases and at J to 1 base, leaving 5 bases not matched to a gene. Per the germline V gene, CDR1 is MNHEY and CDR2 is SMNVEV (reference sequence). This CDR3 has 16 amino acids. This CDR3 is CASSLSPSGTQETQYF. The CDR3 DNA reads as TGTGCCAGCAGTTTATCCCCTAGCGGAACCCAAGAGACCCAGTACTTC.

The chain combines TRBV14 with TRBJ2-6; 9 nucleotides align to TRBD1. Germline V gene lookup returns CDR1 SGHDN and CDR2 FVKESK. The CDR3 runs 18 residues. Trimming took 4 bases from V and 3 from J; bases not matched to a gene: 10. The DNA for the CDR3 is TGTGCCAGCAGCCCAAGAATCGGGACAGGGAGTGGGGCCAACGTCCTGACTTTC. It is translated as CASSPRIGTGSGANVLTF.

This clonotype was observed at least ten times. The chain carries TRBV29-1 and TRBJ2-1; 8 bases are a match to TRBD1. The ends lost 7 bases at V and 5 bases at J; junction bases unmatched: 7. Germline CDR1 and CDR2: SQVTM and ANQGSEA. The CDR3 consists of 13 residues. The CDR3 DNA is TGCAGCGGACGACAGGGGAAGGACAATGAGCAGTTCTTC. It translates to CSGRQGKDNEQFF.

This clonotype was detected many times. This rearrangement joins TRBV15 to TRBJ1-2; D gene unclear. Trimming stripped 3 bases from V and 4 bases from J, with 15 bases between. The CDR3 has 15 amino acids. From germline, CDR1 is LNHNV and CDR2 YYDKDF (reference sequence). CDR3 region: CATSRTPGSSYGYTF. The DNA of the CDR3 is TGTGCCACCAGCAGGACACCAGGTTCCAGCTATGGCTACACCTTC.

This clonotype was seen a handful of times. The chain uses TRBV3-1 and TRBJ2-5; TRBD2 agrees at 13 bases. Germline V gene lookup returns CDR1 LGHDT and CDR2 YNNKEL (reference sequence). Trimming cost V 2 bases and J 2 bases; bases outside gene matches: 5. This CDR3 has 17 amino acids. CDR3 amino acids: CASSQTSGGARQETQYF. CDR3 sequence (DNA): TGTGCCAGCAGCCAAACTAGCGGGGGGGCAAGACAAGAGACCCAGTACTTC.

CDR3 in DNA: TGTGCCACCAGCAGAGCAGGACTAGCGGGAGGTGAGCAGTACTTC. This sequence encodes CATSRAGLAGGEQYF. This chain joins TRBV15 and TRBJ2-7, with 14 bases identical to TRBD2. The CDR3 spans 15 residues. Germline V CDR1 and CDR2: LNHNV, YYDKDF (reference sequence). V gave up 1 base and J gave up 7 bases; unmatched junction bases: 3.

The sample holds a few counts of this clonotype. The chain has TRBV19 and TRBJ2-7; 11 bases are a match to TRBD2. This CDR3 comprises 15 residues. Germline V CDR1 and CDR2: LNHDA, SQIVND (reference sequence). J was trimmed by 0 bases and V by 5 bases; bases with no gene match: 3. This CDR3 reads CASSSGLADSYEQYF. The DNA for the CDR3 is TGTGCCAGTAGTTCGGGACTAGCGGACTCCTACGAGCAGTACTTC.

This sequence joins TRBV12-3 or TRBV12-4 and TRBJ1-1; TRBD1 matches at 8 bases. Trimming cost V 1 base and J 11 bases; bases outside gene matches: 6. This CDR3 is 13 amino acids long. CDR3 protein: CASSLGQGALAFF. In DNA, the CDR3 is TGTGCCAGCAGTTTAGGCCAGGGGGCGCTTGCTTTCTTT.

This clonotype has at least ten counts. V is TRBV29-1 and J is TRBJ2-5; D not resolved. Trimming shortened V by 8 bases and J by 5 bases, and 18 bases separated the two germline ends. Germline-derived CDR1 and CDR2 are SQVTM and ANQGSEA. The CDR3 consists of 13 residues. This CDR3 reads CSSSSRFGETQYF. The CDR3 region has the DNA TGCAGCTCCTCATCGCGTTTTGGTGAGACCCAGTACTTC. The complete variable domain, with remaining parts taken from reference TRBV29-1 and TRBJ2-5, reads SAVISQKPSRDICQRGTSLTIQCQVDSQVTMMFWYRQQPGQSLTLIATANQGSEATYESGFVIDKFPISRPNLTFSTLTVSNMSPEDSSIYLCSSSSRFGETQYFGPGTRLLVL.

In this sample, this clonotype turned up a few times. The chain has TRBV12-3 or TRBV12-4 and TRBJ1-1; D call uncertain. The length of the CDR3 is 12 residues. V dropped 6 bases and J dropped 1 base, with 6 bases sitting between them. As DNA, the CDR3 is TGTGCCAGCAGGGCCGGGAACACTGAAGCTTTCTTT. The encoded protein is CASRAGNTEAFF.

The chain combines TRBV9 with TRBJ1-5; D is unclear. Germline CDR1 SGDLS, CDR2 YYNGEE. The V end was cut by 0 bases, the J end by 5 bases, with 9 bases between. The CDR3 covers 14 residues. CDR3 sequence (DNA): TGTGCCAGCAGCGTAGGGAAAGTTTATCAGCCCCAGCATTTT. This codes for CASSVGKVYQPQHF.

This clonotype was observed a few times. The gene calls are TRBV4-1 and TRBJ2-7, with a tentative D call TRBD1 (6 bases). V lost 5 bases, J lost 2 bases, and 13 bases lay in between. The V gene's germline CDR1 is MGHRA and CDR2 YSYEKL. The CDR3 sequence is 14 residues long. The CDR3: CASSTRDTTYEQYF. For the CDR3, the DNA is TGCGCCAGCAGCACCCGGGACACCACCTACGAGCAGTACTTC.

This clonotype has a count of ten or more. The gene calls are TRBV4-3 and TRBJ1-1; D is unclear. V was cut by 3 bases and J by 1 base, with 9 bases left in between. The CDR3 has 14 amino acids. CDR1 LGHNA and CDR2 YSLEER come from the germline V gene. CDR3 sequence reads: CASSQAVRNTEAFF. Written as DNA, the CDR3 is TGCGCCAGCAGCCAGGCAGTTCGGAACACTGAAGCTTTCTTT.

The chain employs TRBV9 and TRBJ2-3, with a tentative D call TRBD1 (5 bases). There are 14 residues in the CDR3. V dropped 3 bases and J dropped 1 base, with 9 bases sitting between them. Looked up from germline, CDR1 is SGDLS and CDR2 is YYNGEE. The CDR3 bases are TGTGCCAGCAGCGATTTACAGGGCACAGATACGCAGTATTTT. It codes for CASSDLQGTDTQYF. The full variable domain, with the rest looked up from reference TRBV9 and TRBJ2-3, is DSGVTQTPKHLITATGQRVTLRCSPRSGDLSVYWYQQSLDQGLQFLIQYYNGEERAKGNILERFSAQQFPDLHSELNLSSLELGDSALYFCASSDLQGTDTQYFGPGTRLTVL.

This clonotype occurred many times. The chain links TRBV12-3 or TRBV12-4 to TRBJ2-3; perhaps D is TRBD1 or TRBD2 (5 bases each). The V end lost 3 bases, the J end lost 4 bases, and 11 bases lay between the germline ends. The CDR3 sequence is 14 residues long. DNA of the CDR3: TGTGCCAGCAGTTTTACCCAGGGAGCAGATACGCAGTATTTT. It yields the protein CASSFTQGADTQYF.